The next 5 T cell receptor beta chains were all read from a single sample in a study of blood T cell repertoires in COVID-19 (dated by TCRdb to about 2020). The library was made by the immunoSEQ multiplex PCR assay. Held by TCRdb, this immuneACCESS table contains in-frame sequences only and omits some clones. Under half of the omission traces to an unresolved V gene where checked; the cause of the rest is unknown. For this sample there are roughly 190,000 clones; 76% appear just once. Less than 20% of the sample goes to the ten largest clones. Sequences were obtained from PBMCs or T cells enriched from blood (not recorded which). The receptors stem from a woman in her forties or fifties with acute COVID-19.

This clone was found a few times. The V call is TRBV18, the J call TRBJ2-1; possibly TRBD2 for D (5 bases). Trimming removed 3 bases at V and 7 bases at J, with 19 bases between. This CDR3 comprises 16 residues. The germline V gene has CDR1 KGHSH and CDR2 LQKENI. DNA of the CDR3: TGTGCCAGCTCACCGTCGGAACTAGGTGGTCGGAATGAGCAGTTCTTC. Translated: CASSPSELGGRNEQFF.

V is TRBV5-4 and J is TRBJ1-3, with D unresolved. CDR1 is SGHNT, CDR2 YYREEE, per germline (reference sequence). The length of the CDR3 is 15 residues. Trimming pared 0 bases from V and 8 bases from J, leaving 15 bases between. CDR3 in amino acids: CASSLGPRFPDTIYF. The CDR3 DNA reads as TGTGCCAGCAGCTTGGGCCCCCGCTTCCCGGACACCATATATTTT.

V is TRBV21-1 and J is TRBJ2-3; no check of the table's D call, TRBD2, against the DNA was made. TRBV21-1 is assigned pseudogene status. This CDR3 has 18 amino acids. The CDR3 bases are TGTGCCAGCAGCAAAAATGGGACTAGCGAGGCTAGCACAGATACGCAGTATTTT. Amino acid sequence: CASSKNGTSEASTDTQYF.

This clone appeared once. The chain links TRBV5-4 to TRBJ1-1; D perhaps matches TRBD1 (6 bases). V lost 4 bases, J lost 5 bases, and 15 bases lay in between. Per the germline V gene, CDR1 is SGHNT and CDR2 is YYREEE (reference sequence). The CDR3 covers 14 residues. The CDR3 here is CASSPGWGLTEAFF. As DNA, the CDR3 is TGTGCCAGCAGCCCGGGGTGGGGGCTTACTGAAGCTTTCTTT.

The CDR3: CASSESGYEQYV. The CDR3 DNA reads TGTGCCAGCAGCGAGTCCGGCTACGAGCAGTACGTC. The chain employs TRBV6-5 and TRBJ2-7, with no clear D. The CDR3 loop spans 12 amino acids. V lost 6 bases and J lost 3, with 9 bases in between. The germline V gene encodes CDR1 MNHEY and CDR2 SVGAGI.